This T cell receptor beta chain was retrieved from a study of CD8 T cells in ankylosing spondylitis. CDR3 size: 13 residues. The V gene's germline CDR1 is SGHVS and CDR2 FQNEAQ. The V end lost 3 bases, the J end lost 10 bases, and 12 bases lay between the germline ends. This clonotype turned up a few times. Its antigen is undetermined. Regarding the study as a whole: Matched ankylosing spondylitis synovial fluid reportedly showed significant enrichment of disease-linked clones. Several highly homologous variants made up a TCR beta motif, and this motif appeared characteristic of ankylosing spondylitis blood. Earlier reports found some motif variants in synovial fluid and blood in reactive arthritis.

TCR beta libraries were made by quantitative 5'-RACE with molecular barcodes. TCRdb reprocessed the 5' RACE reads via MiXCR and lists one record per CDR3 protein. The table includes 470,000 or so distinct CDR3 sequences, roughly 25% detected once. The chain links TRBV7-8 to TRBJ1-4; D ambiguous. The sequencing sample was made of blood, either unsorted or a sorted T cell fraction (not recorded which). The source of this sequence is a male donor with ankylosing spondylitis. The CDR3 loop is CASSFQDEGKLFF. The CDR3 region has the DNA TGTGCCAGCAGCTTCCAGGACGAAGGAAAACTGTTTTTT. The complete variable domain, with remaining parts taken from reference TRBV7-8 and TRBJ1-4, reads GAGVSQSPRYKVAKRGQDVALRCDPISGHVSLFWYQQALGQGPEFLTYFQNEAQLDKSGLPSDRFFAERPEGSVSTLKIQRTQQEDSAVYLCASSFQDEGKLFFGSGTQLSVL.